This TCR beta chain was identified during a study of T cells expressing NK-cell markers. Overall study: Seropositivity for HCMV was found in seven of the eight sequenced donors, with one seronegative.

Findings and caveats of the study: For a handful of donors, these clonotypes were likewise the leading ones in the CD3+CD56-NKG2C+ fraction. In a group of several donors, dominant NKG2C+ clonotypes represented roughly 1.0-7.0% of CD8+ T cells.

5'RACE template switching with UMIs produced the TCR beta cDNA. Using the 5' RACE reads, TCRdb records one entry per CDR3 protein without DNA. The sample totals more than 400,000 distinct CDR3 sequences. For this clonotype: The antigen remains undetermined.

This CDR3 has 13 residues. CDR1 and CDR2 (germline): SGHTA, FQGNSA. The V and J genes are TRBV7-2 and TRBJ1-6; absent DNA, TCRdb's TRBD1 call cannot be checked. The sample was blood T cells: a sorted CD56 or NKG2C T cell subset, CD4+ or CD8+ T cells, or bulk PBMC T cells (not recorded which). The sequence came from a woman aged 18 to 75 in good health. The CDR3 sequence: CASSSQGDSPLHF.